This note documents a single T cell receptor beta chain sequence. Its specificity is not known. The PCR used 60 Vbeta and 13 Jbeta primers. Clones were sequenced by immunoSEQ multiplex PCR, and TCRdb holds only the in-frame ones, with some missing. The data show roughly 120,000 clones, around 86% seen once. This record comes from a study of cytomegalovirus exposure and HLA in healthy donors. Study as a whole: The early release's HLA-typed donors yielded 78 million or so unique TCRs. Study-wide findings and caveats: Follow-up analysis found HLA locus-dependent TCR association rates, highest for DRB1 and lowest for HLA-C. The study designated 164 TCR beta chains cytomegalovirus-associated.

The CDR3 runs to 15 residues. V lost 6 bases, J lost 9 bases, and 10 bases stayed unmatched. CDR1 and CDR2 (germline): SNHLY, FYNNEI. V is TRBV2 and J is TRBJ2-1, with 11 bases matching TRBD2. This sequence was found in a woman aged 40 to 50 in good health and CMV-seronegative. Material: PBMCs. CDR3 in amino acids: CASRQTSGVRSEQFF. In nucleotides, the CDR3 is TGTGCCAGCAGGCAGACTAGCGGGGTGCGGAGTGAGCAGTTCTTC.